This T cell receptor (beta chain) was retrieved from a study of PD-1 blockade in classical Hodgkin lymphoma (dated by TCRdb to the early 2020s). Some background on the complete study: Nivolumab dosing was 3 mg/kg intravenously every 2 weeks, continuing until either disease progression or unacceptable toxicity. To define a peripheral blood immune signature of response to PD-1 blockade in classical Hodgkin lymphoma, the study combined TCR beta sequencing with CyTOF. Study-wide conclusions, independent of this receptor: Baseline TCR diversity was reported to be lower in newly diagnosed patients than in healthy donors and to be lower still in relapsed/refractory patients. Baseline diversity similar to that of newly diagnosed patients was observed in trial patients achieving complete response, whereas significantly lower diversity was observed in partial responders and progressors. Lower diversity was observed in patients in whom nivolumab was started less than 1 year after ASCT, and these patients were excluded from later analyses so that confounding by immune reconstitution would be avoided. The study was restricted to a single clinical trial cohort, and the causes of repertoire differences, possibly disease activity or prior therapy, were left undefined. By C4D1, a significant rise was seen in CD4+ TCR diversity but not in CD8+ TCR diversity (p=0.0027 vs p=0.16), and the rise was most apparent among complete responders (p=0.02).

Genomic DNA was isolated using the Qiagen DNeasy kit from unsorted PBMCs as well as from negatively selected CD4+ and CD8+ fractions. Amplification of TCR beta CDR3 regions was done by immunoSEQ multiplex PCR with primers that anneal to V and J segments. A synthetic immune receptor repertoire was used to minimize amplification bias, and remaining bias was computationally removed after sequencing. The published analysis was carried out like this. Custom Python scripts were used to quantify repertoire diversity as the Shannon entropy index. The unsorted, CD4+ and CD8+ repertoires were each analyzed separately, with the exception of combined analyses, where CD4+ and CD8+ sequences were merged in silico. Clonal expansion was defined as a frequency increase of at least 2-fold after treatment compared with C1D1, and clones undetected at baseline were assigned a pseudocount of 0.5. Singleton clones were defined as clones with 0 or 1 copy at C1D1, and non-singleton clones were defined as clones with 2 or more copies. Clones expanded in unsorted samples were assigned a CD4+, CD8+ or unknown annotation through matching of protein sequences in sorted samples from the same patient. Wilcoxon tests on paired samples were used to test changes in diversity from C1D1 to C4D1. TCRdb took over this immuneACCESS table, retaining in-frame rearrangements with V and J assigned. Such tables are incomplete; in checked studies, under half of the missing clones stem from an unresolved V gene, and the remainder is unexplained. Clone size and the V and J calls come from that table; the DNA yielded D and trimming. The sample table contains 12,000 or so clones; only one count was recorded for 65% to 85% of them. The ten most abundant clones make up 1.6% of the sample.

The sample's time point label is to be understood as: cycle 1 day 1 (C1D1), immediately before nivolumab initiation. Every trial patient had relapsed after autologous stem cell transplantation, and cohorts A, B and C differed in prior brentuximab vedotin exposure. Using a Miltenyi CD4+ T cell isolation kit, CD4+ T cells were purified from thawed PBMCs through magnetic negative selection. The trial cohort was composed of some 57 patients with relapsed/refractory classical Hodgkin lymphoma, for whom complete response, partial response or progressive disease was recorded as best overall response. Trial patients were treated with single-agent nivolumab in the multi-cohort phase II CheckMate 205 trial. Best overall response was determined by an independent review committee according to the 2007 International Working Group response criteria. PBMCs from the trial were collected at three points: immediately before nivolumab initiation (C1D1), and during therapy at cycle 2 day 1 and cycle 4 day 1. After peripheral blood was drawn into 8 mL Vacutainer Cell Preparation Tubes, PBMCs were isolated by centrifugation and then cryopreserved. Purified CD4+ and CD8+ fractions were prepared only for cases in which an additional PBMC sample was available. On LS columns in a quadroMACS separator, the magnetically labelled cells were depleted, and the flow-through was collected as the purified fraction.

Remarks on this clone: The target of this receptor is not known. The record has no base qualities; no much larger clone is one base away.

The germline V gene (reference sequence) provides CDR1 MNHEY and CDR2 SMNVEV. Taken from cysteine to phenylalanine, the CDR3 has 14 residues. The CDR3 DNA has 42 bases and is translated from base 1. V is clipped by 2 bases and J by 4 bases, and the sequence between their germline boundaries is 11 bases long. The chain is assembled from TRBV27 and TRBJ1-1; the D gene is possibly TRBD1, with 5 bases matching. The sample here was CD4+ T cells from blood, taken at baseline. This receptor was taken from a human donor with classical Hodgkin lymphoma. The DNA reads TGTGCCAGCAGTTTACTAGGGGTGGGCACTGAAGCTTTCTTT. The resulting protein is CASSLLGVGTEAFF.